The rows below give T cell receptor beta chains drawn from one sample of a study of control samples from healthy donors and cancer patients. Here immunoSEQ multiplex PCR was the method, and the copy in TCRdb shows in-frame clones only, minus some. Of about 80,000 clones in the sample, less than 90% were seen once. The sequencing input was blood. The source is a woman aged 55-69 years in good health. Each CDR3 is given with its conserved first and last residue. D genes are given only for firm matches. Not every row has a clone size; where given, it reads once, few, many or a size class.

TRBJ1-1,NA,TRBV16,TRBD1,CASSLTGQGDTEAFF,TGTGCCAGCAGCCTCACGGGACAGGGGGACACTGAAGCTTTCTTT
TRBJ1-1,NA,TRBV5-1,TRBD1,CASNLLEGQGAAFF,TGCGCCAGCAATCTTCTGGAGGGACAGGGGGCCGCTTTCTTT
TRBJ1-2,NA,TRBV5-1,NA,CASSLASNYGYTF,TGCGCCAGCAGCTTGGCATCTAACTATGGCTACACCTTC
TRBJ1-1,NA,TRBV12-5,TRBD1,CASGLGTGLNTEAFF,TGTGCTAGTGGTTTGGGGACAGGCCTGAACACTGAAGCTTTCTTT
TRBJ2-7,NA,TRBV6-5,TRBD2,CASSYRGLAGGREQYF,TGTGCCAGCAGTTACCGGGGACTAGCGGGAGGTCGCGAGCAGTACTTC
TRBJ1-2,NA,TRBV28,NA,CASSWENYGYTF,TGTGCCAGCAGTTGGGAGAACTATGGCTACACCTTC
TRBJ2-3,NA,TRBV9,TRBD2,CASSVESGGGTDTQYF,TGTGCCAGCAGCGTGGAAAGCGGGGGTGGCACAGATACGCAGTATTTT
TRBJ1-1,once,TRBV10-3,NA,CAIRDRDTEAFF,TGTGCCATCAGGGATAGGGACACTGAAGCTTTCTTT
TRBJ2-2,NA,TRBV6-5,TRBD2,CASRTSGGDGGELFF,TGTGCCAGCAGGACTAGCGGGGGGGATGGCGGGGAGCTGTTTTTT
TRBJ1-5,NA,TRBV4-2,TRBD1,CASSQEGTGNQPQHF,TGTGCCAGCAGCCAAGAAGGGACAGGGAATCAGCCCCAGCATTTT
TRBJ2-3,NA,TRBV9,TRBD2,CASSVSPRQRGGDTQYF,TGTGCCAGCAGCGTAAGCCCCCGTCAGCGGGGAGGGGATACGCAGTATTTT
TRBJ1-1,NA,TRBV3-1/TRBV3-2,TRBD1,CASSQVGQSEAFF,TGTGCCAGCAGCCAAGTGGGACAGAGTGAAGCTTTCTTT
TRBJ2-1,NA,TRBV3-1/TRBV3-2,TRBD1,CASSPLPGTGGDNNEQFF,TGTGCCAGCAGCCCACTACCCGGGACAGGGGGCGATAACAATGAGCAGTTCTTC
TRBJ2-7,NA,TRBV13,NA,CASSLENSYEQYF,TGTGCCAGCAGCTTAGAGAACTCCTACGAGCAGTACTTC
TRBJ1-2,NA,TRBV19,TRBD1,CASSITGGGNYGYTF,TGTGCCAGTAGTATCACAGGGGGCGGTAACTATGGCTACACCTTC
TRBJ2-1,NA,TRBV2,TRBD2,CASSGRLAGAPTEANEQFF,TGTGCCAGCAGCGGGAGACTAGCGGGGGCCCCTACAGAAGCCAATGAGCAGTTCTTC
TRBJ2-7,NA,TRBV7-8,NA,CASSPTRGGPQQQYF,TGTGCCAGCAGCCCAACCCGGGGCGGACCCCAGCAGCAGTACTTC
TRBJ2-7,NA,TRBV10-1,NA,CASSAGLSYEQYF,TGCGCCAGCAGTGCGGGACTCTCCTACGAGCAGTACTTC
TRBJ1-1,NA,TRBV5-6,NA,CASSRGHEAFF,TGTGCCAGCTCCCGGGGGCATGAAGCTTTCTTT
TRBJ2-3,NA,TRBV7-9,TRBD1,CASSLGTGETDTQYF,TGTGCCAGCAGCTTAGGGACAGGCGAAACAGATACGCAGTATTTT
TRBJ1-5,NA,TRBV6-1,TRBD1,CASSEGTGGMYQPQHF,TGTGCCAGCAGCGAAGGGACAGGGGGCATGTATCAGCCCCAGCATTTT
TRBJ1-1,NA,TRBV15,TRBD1,CATSIIQGTEAFF,TGTGCCACCAGCATCATACAGGGGACTGAAGCTTTCTTT
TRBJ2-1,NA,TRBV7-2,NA,CASSLMWEMSYNEQFF,TGTGCCAGCAGTCTCATGTGGGAGATGTCCTACAATGAGCAGTTCTTC
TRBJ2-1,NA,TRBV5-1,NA,CASSPLGRSYNEQFF,TGCGCCAGCAGCCCCTTAGGCCGCTCCTACAATGAGCAGTTCTTC
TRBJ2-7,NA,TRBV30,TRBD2,CAWSVSGGYEQYF,TGTGCCTGGAGTGTTTCGGGGGGCTACGAGCAGTACTTC
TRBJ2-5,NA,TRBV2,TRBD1,CASSRKPGQFYF,TGTGCCAGCAGCCGAAAACCGGGACAGTTTTACTTC
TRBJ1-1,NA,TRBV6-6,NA,CASSYSSEGRTEAFF,TGTGCCAGCAGTTACTCGAGTGAGGGGCGAACTGAAGCTTTCTTT
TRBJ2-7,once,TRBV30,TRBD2,CAWRGGLAGRGLHEQYF,TGTGCCTGGAGAGGCGGACTAGCGGGAAGGGGGCTCCACGAGCAGTACTTC
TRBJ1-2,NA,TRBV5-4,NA,CASSPAAGGPYYGYTF,TGTGCCAGCAGCCCCGCCGCGGGGGGCCCTTACTATGGCTACACCTTC
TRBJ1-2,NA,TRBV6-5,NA,CASSTEGANYGYTF,TGTGCCAGCAGTACTGAGGGGGCTAACTATGGCTACACCTTC
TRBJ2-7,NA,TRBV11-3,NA,CASSLTGPYEQYF,TGTGCCAGCAGCTTGACAGGCCCCTACGAGCAGTACTTC
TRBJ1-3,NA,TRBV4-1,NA,CASSQAVGWAGNTIYF,TGCGCCAGCAGCCAAGCGGTTGGTTGGGCTGGAAACACCATATATTTT
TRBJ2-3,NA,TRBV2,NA,CASSEMVSRTDTDTQYF,TGTGCCAGCAGTGAAATGGTATCGCGGACGGATACAGATACGCAGTATTTT
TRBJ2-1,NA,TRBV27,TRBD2,CASSSQREQFF,TGTGCCAGCAGTTCACAGCGGGAACAGTTCTTC
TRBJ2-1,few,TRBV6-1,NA,CASSEAGGMLNEQFF,TGTGCCAGCAGTGAAGCAGGGGGAATGCTCAATGAGCAGTTCTTC
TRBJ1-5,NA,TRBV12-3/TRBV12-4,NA,CASSSSDVQPQHF,TGTGCCAGCAGTTCCTCGGACGTGCAGCCCCAGCATTTT
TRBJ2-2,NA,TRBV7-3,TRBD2,CASSPIAGWTGELFF,TGTGCCAGCAGCCCTATAGCGGGATGGACCGGGGAGCTGTTTTTT
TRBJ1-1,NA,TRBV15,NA,CATSRDNEGGTEAFF,TGTGCCACCAGCAGAGATAACGAGGGTGGCACTGAAGCTTTCTTT
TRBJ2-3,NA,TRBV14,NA,CASSRQRGSMRSTDTQYF,TGTGCCAGCAGCCGCCAAAGGGGGTCCATGAGGAGCACAGATACGCAGTATTTT
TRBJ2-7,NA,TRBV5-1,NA,CASSLGRTKSYEQYF,TGCGCCAGCAGCTTGGGTCGGACCAAATCCTACGAGCAGTACTTC
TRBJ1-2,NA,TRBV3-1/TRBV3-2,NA,CASSQDRAF,TGTGCCAGCAGCCAAGATCGGGCCTTC
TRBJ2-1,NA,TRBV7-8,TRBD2,CASSSTSGGNNEQFF,TGTGCCAGCAGCTCAACTAGCGGGGGAAACAATGAGCAGTTCTTC